What follows are 18 T cell receptor beta chains derived from one specimen sequenced in a study of T cell responses to AZD1222 COVID-19 vaccine. Sequencing used immunoSEQ multiplex PCR; TCRdb keeps in-frame clones, though not all of them. This table has around 100,000 clones, 88% appearing once. Sequenced material: peripheral blood, taken on day 0 of AZD1222 vaccination. These receptors came from an adult in good health.

This rearrangement joins TRBV6-2 or TRBV6-3 to TRBJ1-2; D not resolved. Germline CDR1 is MNHEY and CDR2 is SVGEGT. The CDR3 loop spans 16 amino acids. V was pared by 2 bases and J by 0 bases, with 13 bases between. The CDR3 coding sequence is TGTGCCAGCAGTTACGAACAGCCCGAAGCTAACTATGGCTACACCTTC. Protein product: CASSYEQPEANYGYTF.

A single count supports this clone. V gene TRBV6-5 combines with J gene TRBJ1-4; D is undetermined. The V gene lost 8 bases and the J gene lost 10 bases, with 14 bases spanning the gap. CDR1 is MNHEY, CDR2 SVGAGI, per germline. The CDR3 runs 12 residues. The CDR3 loop reads CASRTVGGKLFF. The CDR3 DNA reads as TGTGCCAGCCGTACCGTAGGCGGAAAACTGTTTTTT.

A single count supports this clone. The chain employs TRBV18 and TRBJ1-1; D gene uncertain. Germline CDR1 KGHSH, CDR2 LQKENI. This CDR3 spans 15 amino acids. V lost 2 bases and J 0 bases, leaving 10 bases between the germline ends. The DNA of the CDR3 is TGTGCCAGCTCACCAACGAGGATCATGAACACTGAAGCTTTCTTT. Amino acids: CASSPTRIMNTEAFF.

V and J are TRBV19 and TRBJ1-1, with D possibly TRBD1 on 5 matching bases. In germline, CDR1 is LNHDA, CDR2 SQIVND (reference sequence). This CDR3 has 15 residues. Trimming shortened V by 7 bases and J by 0 bases, and 15 bases separated the two germline ends. In DNA form, the CDR3 reads TGTGCCAGTAAAACGGGGGTGGGGATGAACACTGAAGCTTTCTTT. Protein: CASKTGVGMNTEAFF.

The gene calls are TRBV2 and TRBJ2-2; no clear D. This CDR3 has 14 residues. Germline-derived CDR1 and CDR2 are SNHLY and FYNNEI. The V end was cut by 8 bases, the J end by 0 bases, with 10 bases between. CDR3 in DNA: TGTGCCAGCCGTATAACGCCGAACACCGGGGAGCTGTTTTTT. Protein product: CASRITPNTGELFF. The complete variable domain, with remaining parts taken from reference TRBV2 and TRBJ2-2, reads EPEVTQTPSHQVTQMGQEVILRCVPISNHLYFYWYRQILGQKVEFLVSFYNNEISEKSEIFDDQFSVERPDGSNFTLKIRSTKLEDSAMYFCASRITPNTGELFFGEGSRLTVL.

The V gene is TRBV18, the J gene TRBJ2-3; D uncertain. In germline, CDR1 is KGHSH, CDR2 LQKENI. Trimming took 3 bases from V and 1 from J, leaving 8 bases between them. The CDR3 is 14 amino acids. The CDR3 nucleotides are TGTGCCAGCTCACCCCCATTGGGCACAGATACGCAGTATTTT. Encoded protein: CASSPPLGTDTQYF.

This clone was detected once. The J gene is TRBJ2-5, the V gene TRBV7-7, with D possibly matching TRBD1 (6 bases). There are 15 residues in the CDR3. V lost 5 bases to trimming and J lost 2 bases, with 15 bases between them. Germline V gene lookup returns CDR1 SSHAT and CDR2 FNYEAQ (reference sequence). As DNA, the CDR3 is TGTGCCAGCAGCCCAACCGTGACAGGTCAAGAGACCCAGTACTTC. This translates into CASSPTVTGQETQYF.

The count of this clone is one. The chain combines TRBV11-3 with TRBJ1-2; D unresolved. This CDR3 has 12 amino acids. The V and J ends lost 5 bases and 0 bases respectively, with 4 bases between them. CDR1 is SGHNT, CDR2 YENEEA, per germline. CDR3 loop: CASSASNYGYTF. The DNA of the CDR3 is TGTGCCAGCAGCGCCTCTAACTATGGCTACACCTTC. The full variable domain, in which reference TRBV11-3 and TRBJ1-2 provide the parts outside the CDR3, is EAGVVQSPRYKIIEKKQPVAFWCNPISGHNTLYWYLQNLGQGPELLIRYENEEAVDDSQLPKDRFSAERLKGVDSTLKIQPAELGDSAVYLCASSASNYGYTFGSGTRLTVV.

V gene TRBV4-3 combines with J gene TRBJ1-6, with D perhaps TRBD1 (5 bases). CDR1 is LGHNA and CDR2 is YSLEER in the germline V gene. Trimming shortened V by 0 bases and J by 9 bases, and 15 bases separated the two germline ends. The CDR3 has 16 residues. CDR3 nucleotide sequence: TGCGCCAGCAGCCAAGACTCTAGTGTGGGGACTTCACCCCTCCACTTT. Translation gives CASSQDSSVGTSPLHF.

The gene calls are TRBV9 and TRBJ1-1; 8 bases line up with TRBD1. CDR1 and CDR2 from the germline V gene are SGDLS and YYNGEE. Trimming at V came to 1 base and at J to 3 bases, leaving 5 bases not matched to a gene. The CDR3 loop spans 15 amino acids. The CDR3 loop is CASSVSGDRHTEAFF. As DNA, the CDR3 is TGTGCCAGCAGCGTAAGTGGGGACAGGCACACTGAAGCTTTCTTT.

J is TRBJ2-7 and V is TRBV28; 9 bases map to TRBD1. J lost 0 bases, V lost 7 bases, and 16 bases had no gene match. CDR1 and CDR2 (germline): MDHEN, SYDVKM. This CDR3 contains 18 residues. This CDR3 reads CASIEQGAAGSPSYEQYF. CDR3 sequence (DNA): TGTGCCAGCATTGAACAGGGGGCGGCGGGGTCCCCCTCCTACGAGCAGTACTTC.

This chain joins TRBV29-1 and TRBJ1-2, with D hard to call. The CDR3 runs to 15 residues. Trimming took off 3 bases at V and 10 bases at J, with 24 bases between the two ends. CDR1 is SQVTM, CDR2 ANQGSEA, per germline. The CDR3 spells CSVDSGRTEAADYTF. CDR3 DNA sequence: TGCAGCGTTGACTCCGGACGGACCGAGGCGGCGGACTACACCTTC.

This chain links TRBV6-1 with TRBJ1-4; D unclear. V shed 3 bases and J shed 0 bases, with 2 bases lying between them. Germline V gene data show CDR1 as MNHNS and CDR2 as SASEGT. The CDR3 covers 13 residues. The CDR3 DNA sequence: TGTGCCAGCAGTGACCCAACTAATGAAAAACTGTTTTTT. Encoded protein: CASSDPTNEKLFF.

This clone was counted once. The V call is TRBV11-2, the J call TRBJ1-2; 8 positions agree with TRBD1. Germline CDR1 SGHAT, CDR2 FQNNGV. J gave up 3 bases and V 3 bases, and 6 bases lay outside the gene matches. The length of the CDR3 is 15 residues. The CDR3 spells CASSFHRGDYYGYTF. CDR3 bases: TGTGCCAGCAGCTTCCACAGGGGGGACTACTATGGCTACACCTTC.

Points on this clone: It is likely a read error, because the conserved phenylalanine at the end of the CDR3 is missing. Because the CDR3's place on the DNA is in doubt, the DNA is left out and the CDR3 is given as listed by TCRdb. CDR3 sequence reads: CASSYSTGGSPSPH. The chain joins TRBV6-6 to TRBJ1-1; the D call TRBD1 from the table was never checked on the DNA. Per germline, CDR1 MNHNY and CDR2 SVGAGI (reference sequence). With termini counted, the CDR3 has 14 amino acids.

This clone came up once. CDR3 bases: TGTGCCACCAGTGTGGCGGGGTCGAGCACCGGGGAGCTGTTTTTT. Encoded protein: CATSVAGSSTGELFF. V usage is TRBV24-1 and J usage is TRBJ2-2, with D possibly matching TRBD2 (6 bases). V was shortened by 5 bases and J by 4 bases, with 13 bases between the two germline ends. Looked up from germline, CDR1 is KGHDR and CDR2 is SFDVKD. CDR3 size: 15 residues.

V is TRBV7-2 and J is TRBJ2-3; D remains ambiguous. The CDR3 sequence is 15 residues long. CDR1 is SGHTA and CDR2 is FQGNSA in the germline V gene. The ends were cut back, 5 bases at V and 0 bases at J, with 12 bases in the middle. The CDR3 spells CASSISLYSTDTQYF. CDR3 DNA sequence: TGTGCCAGCAGCATCTCATTATACAGCACAGATACGCAGTATTTT.

The chain employs TRBV19 and TRBJ1-1; TRBD1 matches at 7 bases. The CDR3 covers 13 residues. Unmatched junction bases numbered 5, after V lost 9 bases and J lost 1 base. Germline V gene sequence: CDR1 LNHDA, CDR2 SQIVND (reference sequence). CDR3 sequence (DNA): TGTGCCAGCTCAGGACAGGCGAACACTGAAGCTTTCTTT. Protein product: CASSGQANTEAFF.